These 4 T cell receptor beta chains were sequenced from one sample in a study of shared clonotypes between healthy human individuals (dated by TCRdb to the early 2020s). Libraries were constructed by the immunoSEQ multiplex PCR assay. TCRdb stores this immuneACCESS table with in-frame sequences only. Part of the clones is absent; in the studies checked, under half of the shortfall reflects unresolved V genes, and no reason is known for the rest. The sample yields roughly 2.5 million clones; 90% to 95% were counted once. About 0.13% of the sample lies in the top ten. The sample taken for sequencing was naive CD4+ T cells sorted from blood. The cell subset or site label on this specimen signifies: CD45RA+ positively selected. The receptors come from a man between 18 and 29 years old in good health.

The chain links TRBV9 to TRBJ2-2; 13 bases are a match to TRBD2. Unmatched junction bases numbered 4, after V lost 4 bases and J lost 4 bases. The CDR3 is made up of 16 amino acids. The germline V gene encodes CDR1 SGDLS and CDR2 YYNGEE. CDR3 sequence: CASSKRTSGGTGELFF. The CDR3 nucleotides read TGTGCCAGCAGCAAGAGGACTAGCGGGGGCACCGGGGAGCTGTTTTTT.

V and J are TRBV5-1 and TRBJ2-3; 11 bases are a match to TRBD2. From germline, CDR1 is SGHRS and CDR2 YFSETQ. CDR3 length equals 17 residues. The V segment lost 7 bases and the J segment 4 bases; nucleotides outside the gene matches: 14. This CDR3 is CASAGELAGEGADTQYF. The CDR3 DNA sequence: TGCGCCAGCGCCGGGGAACTAGCGGGAGAGGGTGCAGATACGCAGTATTTT.

The V call is TRBV9, the J call TRBJ2-7; D remains unclear. Trimming removed 0 bases from V and 2 bases from J, with 12 bases in between. CDR1 and CDR2 (germline): SGDLS, YYNGEE. The length of the CDR3 is 15 residues. CDR3 sequence: CASSVDSLPAYEQYF. DNA for the CDR3: TGTGCCAGCAGCGTAGATTCATTACCCGCCTACGAGCAGTACTTC.

The rearrangement links TRBV6-6 to TRBJ1-5; TRBD1 matches at 10 bases. This CDR3 region has 15 residues. V lost 5 bases and J lost 5; bases outside the gene matches: 6. The V gene's germline CDR1 is MNHNY and CDR2 SVGAGI (reference sequence). The CDR3 DNA is TGTGCCAGCAGTGGCCGACAGGGGGCCGATCAGCCCCAGCATTTT. Translating gives CASSGRQGADQPQHF.